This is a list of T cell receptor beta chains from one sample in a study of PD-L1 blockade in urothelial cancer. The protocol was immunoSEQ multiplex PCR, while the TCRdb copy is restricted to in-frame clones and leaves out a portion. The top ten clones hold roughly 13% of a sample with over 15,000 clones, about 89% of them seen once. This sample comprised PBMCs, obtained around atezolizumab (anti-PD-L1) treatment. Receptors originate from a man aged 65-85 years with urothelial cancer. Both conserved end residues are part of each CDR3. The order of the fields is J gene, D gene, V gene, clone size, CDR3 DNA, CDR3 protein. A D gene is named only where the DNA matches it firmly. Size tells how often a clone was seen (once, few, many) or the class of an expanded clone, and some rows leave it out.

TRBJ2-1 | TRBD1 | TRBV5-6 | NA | TGTGCCAGCAGCTTGAGACAGGGCAATGAGCAGTTCTTC | CASSLRQGNEQFF
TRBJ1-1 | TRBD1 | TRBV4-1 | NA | TGCGCCAGCAGCCAAGAGGTGGACAGGATAACTTTCTTT | CASSQEVDRITFF
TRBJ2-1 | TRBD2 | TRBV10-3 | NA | TGTGCCATCAGTGAAAGCGGGGGGTACAATGAGCAGTTCTTC | CAISESGGYNEQFF
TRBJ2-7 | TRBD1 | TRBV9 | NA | TGTGCCAGCAGCCCAGAGGGACAGCCAAGCTCCTACGAGCAGTACTTC | CASSPEGQPSSYEQYF
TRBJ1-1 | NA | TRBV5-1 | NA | TGCGCCAGCAGCTTGGTCGGAGGGCTGGGGATGAACACTGAAGCTTTCTTT | CASSLVGGLGMNTEAFF
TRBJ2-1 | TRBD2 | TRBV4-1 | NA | TGCGCCAGCAGCCCCTTAGGGACTAGTATGTACAATGAGCAGTTCTTC | CASSPLGTSMYNEQFF
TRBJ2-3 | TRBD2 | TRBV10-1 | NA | TGCGCCAGCAGTGGCGGACTAGCGGGGAGCACAGATACGCAGTATTTT | CASSGGLAGSTDTQYF
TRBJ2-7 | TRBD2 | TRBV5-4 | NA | TGTGCCAGCAGCTCGCCCTATGGGACTAGCGGGGGGCGGGGCGAGCAGTACTTC | CASSSPYGTSGGRGEQYF
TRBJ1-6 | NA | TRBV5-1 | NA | TGCGCCAGCAGCTCCAGGGGAGGGTCACCCCTCCACTTT | CASSSRGGSPLHF
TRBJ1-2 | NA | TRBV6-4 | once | TGTGCCAGCAGTGAAGGGGCAGGGAACTATGGCTACACCTTC | CASSEGAGNYGYTF
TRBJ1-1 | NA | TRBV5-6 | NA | TGTGCCAGCAGCCTTGGGGAGCGGGGGGCGTTGAACACTGAAGCTTTCTTT | CASSLGERGALNTEAFF
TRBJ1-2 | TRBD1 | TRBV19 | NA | TGTGCCAGTAGTACCACCGGGACAGGGGGCACCCCTAACTATGGCTACACCTTC | CASSTTGTGGTPNYGYTF
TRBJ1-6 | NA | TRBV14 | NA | TGTGCCAGCAGCCTCGGGGTCCCAAATTCACCCCTCCACTTT | CASSLGVPNSPLHF
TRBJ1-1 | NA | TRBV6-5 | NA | TGTGCCAGCAGTTACGAAGAGAAAACTGAAGCTTTCTTT | CASSYEEKTEAFF
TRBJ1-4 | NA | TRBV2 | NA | TGTGCCAGCAGGCCGCCCCGACAGGATGCAACTAATGAAAAACTGTTTTTT | CASRPPRQDATNEKLFF
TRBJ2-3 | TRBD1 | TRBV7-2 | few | TGTGCCAGCAGCACAACAGGGGGTGGTACGCAGTATTTT | CASSTTGGGTQYF
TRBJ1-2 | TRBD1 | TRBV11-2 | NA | TGTGCCAGCAGCGCCCAGGGGGCCCAGATCTATGGCTACACCTTC | CASSAQGAQIYGYTF
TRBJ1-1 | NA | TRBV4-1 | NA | TGCGCCAGCAGCTACAGGACCTCTGAAGCTTTCTTT | CASSYRTSEAFF
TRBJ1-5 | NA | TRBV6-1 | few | TGTGCCAGCACCGGAGATAGGAATCAGCCCCAGCATTTT | CASTGDRNQPQHF
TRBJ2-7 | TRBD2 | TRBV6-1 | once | TGTGCCAGCAGTGGGGGTGTCGGGGGGTCCTACGAGCAGTACTTC | CASSGGVGGSYEQYF
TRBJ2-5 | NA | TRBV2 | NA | TGTGCCAGCACCATCCGGGTCCAAGAGACCCAGTACTTC | CASTIRVQETQYF
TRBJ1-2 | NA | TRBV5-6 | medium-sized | TGTGCCAGCAGCTTCGGGGAAAGCTATGGCTACACCTTC | CASSFGESYGYTF
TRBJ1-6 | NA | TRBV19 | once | TGTGCCAGTAGCCGGACAAGAACTAATTCACCCCTCCACTTT | CASSRTRTNSPLHF
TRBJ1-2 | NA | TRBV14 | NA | TGTGCCAGCAGCCATGGATCCCGGGGCTATGGCTACACCTTC | CASSHGSRGYGYTF
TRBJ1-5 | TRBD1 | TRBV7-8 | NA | TGTGCCAGCAGCTGGGGACAGGGGATGAGGAGCAATCAGCCCCAGCATTTT | CASSWGQGMRSNQPQHF
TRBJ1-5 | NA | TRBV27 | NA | TGTGCCAGCAGTTTTCTGGGGGGGAATCAGCCCCAGCATTTT | CASSFLGGNQPQHF
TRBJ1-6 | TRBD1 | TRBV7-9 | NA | TGTGCCAGCAGCTTAGTTAAGGGACAGGGTAATAATTCACCCCTCCACTTT | CASSLVKGQGNNSPLHF
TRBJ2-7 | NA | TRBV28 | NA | TGTGCCAGCAGTGCTAGCTACGAGCAGTACTTC | CASSASYEQYF
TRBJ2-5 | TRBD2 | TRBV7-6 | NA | TGTGCCAGCAGCATCAGGACTAGCGGGGGGCTCGTTTTAGAGACCCAGTACTTC | CASSIRTSGGLVLETQYF
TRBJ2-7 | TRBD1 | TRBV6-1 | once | TGTGCCAGCAGACCTCCCGGGACAGGGATCAACGAGCAGTACTTC | CASRPPGTGINEQYF
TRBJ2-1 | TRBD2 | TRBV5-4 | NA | TGTGCCAGCAGCCTGAGACTAGCGGGGGCGTACAATGAGCAGTTCTTC | CASSLRLAGAYNEQFF
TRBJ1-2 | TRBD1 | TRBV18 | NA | TGTGCCAGCTCACCACAACGACAGGGAAACGGCTACACCTTC | CASSPQRQGNGYTF
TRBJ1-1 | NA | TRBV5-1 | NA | TGCGCCAGCAGCTTGCAAGACAGCACTGAAGCTTTCTTT | CASSLQDSTEAFF
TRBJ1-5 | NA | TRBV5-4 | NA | TGTGCCAGCAGCGAGGACTTGTATCAGCCCCAGCATTTT | CASSEDLYQPQHF
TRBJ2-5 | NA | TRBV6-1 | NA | TGTGCCAGCAGTGTTTTTCCGGGGAGCGAGACCCAGTACTTC | CASSVFPGSETQYF
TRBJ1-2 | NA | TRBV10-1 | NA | TGCGCCAGCAGTGAGAACAGGGACTATGGCTACACCTTC | CASSENRDYGYTF
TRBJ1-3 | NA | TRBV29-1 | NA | TGCAGCGTGCGGGGGGATGGTGGAAACACCATATATTTT | CSVRGDGGNTIYF
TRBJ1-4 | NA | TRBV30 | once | TGTGCCTGGAAGCTTGCAACTAATGAAAAACTGTTTTTT | CAWKLATNEKLFF
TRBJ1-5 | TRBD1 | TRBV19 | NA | TGTGCCAGTAGGGAGACAGGGATCAATCAGCCCCAGCATTTT | CASRETGINQPQHF
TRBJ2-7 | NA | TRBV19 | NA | TGTGCCAGTAGTGGAGAAAATACATTCCAGCAGTACTTC | CASSGENTFQQYF
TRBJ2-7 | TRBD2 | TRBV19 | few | TGTGCCAGTAGTCCGGGGGGGAGAGCCTACGAGCAGTACTTC | CASSPGGRAYEQYF
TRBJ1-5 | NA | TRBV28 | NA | TGTGCCAGCAGTTTATGGCAGGCCAATCAGCCCCAGCATTTT | CASSLWQANQPQHF
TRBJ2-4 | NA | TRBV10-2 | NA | TGCGCCAGCAGTGATCGGGATATCAGGAAGATAGCCAAAAACATTCAGTACTTC | CASSDRDIRKIAKNIQYF
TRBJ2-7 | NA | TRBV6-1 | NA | TGTGCCAGCAGTGAAGAGGGGCAGCGCCCCTCCGAGCAGTACTTC | CASSEEGQRPSEQYF
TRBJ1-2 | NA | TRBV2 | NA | TGTGCCAGCAGGGGGCAAATGGCTAGTGACTATGGCTACACCTTC | CASRGQMASDYGYTF
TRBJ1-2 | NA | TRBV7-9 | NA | TGTGCCAGCAGCGAGGACACCAACTATGGCTACACCTTC | CASSEDTNYGYTF
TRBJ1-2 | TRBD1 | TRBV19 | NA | TGTGCCAGTACCCGACAGGGGGGCCAGGCTAACTATGGCTACACCTTC | CASTRQGGQANYGYTF
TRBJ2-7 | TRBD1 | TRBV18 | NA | TGTGCCAGCTCACCAGGGACAGGGACCTACGAGCAGTACTTC | CASSPGTGTYEQYF